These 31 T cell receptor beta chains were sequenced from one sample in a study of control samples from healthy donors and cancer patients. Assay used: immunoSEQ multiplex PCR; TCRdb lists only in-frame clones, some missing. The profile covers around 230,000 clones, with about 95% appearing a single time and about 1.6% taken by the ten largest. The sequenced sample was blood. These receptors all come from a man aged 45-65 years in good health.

As DNA, the CDR3 is TGCGCCAGCAGCTTGGGACTAGCAAACGGGGAGCTGTTTTTT. Protein product: CASSLGLANGELFF. This chain connects TRBV5-1 to TRBJ2-2, with 7 bases fitting TRBD2. The J segment lost 7 bases and the V segment lost 0 bases, leaving 3 bases of the junction unmatched. The CDR3 is 14 residues long. Germline V CDR1 and CDR2: SGHRS, YFSETQ.

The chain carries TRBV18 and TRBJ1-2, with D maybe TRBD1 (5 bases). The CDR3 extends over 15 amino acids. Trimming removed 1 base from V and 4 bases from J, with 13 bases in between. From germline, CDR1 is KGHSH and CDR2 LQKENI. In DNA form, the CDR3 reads TGTGCCAGCTCACCACTCAATACAGGCGGCTATGGCTACACCTTC. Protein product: CASSPLNTGGYGYTF.

Written as DNA, the CDR3 is TGTGCCAGCAACCCACAGGGAATCCGGAACGAGACCCAGTACTTC. As protein: CASNPQGIRNETQYF. The V call is TRBV7-9, the J call TRBJ2-5; weak D call: TRBD1 (6 bases). The length of the CDR3 is 15 residues. V was cut by 7 bases and J by 5 bases, with 20 bases left in between. The germline V gene encodes CDR1 SEHNR and CDR2 FQNEAQ (reference sequence).

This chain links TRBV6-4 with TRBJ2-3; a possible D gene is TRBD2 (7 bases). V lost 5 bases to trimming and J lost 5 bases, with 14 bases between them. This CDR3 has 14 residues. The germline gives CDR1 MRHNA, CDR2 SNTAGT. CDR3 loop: CASSRGGQQDTQYF. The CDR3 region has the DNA TGTGCCAGCAGTAGGGGGGGCCAACAAGATACGCAGTATTTT.

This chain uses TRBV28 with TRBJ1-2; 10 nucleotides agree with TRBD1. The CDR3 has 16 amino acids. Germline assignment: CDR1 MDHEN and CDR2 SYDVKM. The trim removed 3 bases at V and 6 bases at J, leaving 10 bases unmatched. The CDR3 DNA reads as TGTGCCAGCAGTTTTATGCATACTGGACAGGGGGATGGCTACACCTTC. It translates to CASSFMHTGQGDGYTF.

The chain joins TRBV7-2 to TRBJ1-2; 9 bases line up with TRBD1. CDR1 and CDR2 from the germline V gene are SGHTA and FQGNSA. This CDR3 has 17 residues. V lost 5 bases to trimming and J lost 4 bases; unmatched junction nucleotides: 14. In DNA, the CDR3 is TGTGCCAGCAGCCATCCGGGACAGGGATCGGAAGGCTATGGCTACACCTTC. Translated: CASSHPGQGSEGYGYTF.

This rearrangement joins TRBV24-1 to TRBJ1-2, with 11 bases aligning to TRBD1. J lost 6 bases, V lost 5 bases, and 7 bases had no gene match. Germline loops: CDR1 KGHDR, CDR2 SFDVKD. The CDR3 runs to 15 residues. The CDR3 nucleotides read TGTGCCACCAGTGTAAGCGGACAGGGGGCAGATGGCTACACCTTC. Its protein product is CATSVSGQGADGYTF.

The DNA for the CDR3 is TGCGCCAGCAACCCGACGATATCCTCTGGAAACACCATATATTTT. Protein sequence: CASNPTISSGNTIYF. The chain carries TRBV10-2 and TRBJ1-3; D remains unclear. The V end was cut by 7 bases, the J end by 0 bases, with 13 bases between. The germline CDR1 and CDR2 sequences are WSHSY and SAAADI. This CDR3 region has 15 residues.

The CDR3 spells CASSQVWGQRNTGELFF. DNA of the CDR3: TGTGCCAGCAGCCAAGTGTGGGGCCAAAGGAACACCGGGGAGCTGTTTTTT. The J gene is TRBJ2-2, the V gene TRBV14; weak D call: TRBD1 (5 bases). This CDR3 is built from 17 residues. Germline V gives CDR1 SGHDN, CDR2 FVKESK. The V gene lost 1 base and the J gene lost 1 base, with 13 bases spanning the gap.

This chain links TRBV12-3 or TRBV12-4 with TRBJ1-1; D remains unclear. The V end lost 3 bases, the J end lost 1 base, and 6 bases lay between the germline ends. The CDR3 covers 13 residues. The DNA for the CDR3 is TGTGCCAGCAGTTTCGGTTGGAACACTGAAGCTTTCTTT. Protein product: CASSFGWNTEAFF.

The CDR3 DNA reads TGTGCCAGTAGTATGGCCACTTATAGCAATCAGCCCCAGCATTTT. The encoded protein is CASSMATYSNQPQHF. The rearrangement joins TRBV19 to TRBJ1-5, with unresolved D. Germline V CDR1 and CDR2: LNHDA, SQIVND (reference sequence). V shed 3 bases and J shed 0 bases, with 9 bases lying between them. The CDR3 covers 15 residues.

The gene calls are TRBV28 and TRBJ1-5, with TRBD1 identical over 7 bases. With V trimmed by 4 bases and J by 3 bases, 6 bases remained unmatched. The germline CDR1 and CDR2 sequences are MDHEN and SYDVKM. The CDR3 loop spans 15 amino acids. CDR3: CASSSPDRANQPQHF. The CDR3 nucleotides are TGTGCCAGCAGTTCCCCCGACAGGGCCAATCAGCCCCAGCATTTT.

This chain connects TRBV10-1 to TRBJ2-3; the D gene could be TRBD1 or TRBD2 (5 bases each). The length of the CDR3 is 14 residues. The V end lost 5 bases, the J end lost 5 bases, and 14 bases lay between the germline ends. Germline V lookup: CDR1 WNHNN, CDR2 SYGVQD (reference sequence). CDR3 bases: TGCGCCAGCAGTCCAGCGGTTGGGGGAGATACGCAGTATTTT. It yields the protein CASSPAVGGDTQYF.

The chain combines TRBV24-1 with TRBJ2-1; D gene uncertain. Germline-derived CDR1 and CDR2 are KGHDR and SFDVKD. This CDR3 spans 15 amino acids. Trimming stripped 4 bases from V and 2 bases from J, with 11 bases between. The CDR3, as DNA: TGTGCCACCAGTGACCCGAACACCCCCTACAATGAGCAGTTCTTC. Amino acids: CATSDPNTPYNEQFF.

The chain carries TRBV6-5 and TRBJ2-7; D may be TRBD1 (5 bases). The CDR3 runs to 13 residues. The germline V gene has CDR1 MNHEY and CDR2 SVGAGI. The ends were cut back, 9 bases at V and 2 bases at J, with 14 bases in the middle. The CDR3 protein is CASRDRYTYEQYF. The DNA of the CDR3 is TGTGCCAGTCGTGACAGATATACCTACGAGCAGTACTTC.

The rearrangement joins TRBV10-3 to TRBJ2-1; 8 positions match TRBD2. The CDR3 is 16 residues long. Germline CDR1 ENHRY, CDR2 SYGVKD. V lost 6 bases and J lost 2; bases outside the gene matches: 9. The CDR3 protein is CAISGARGGPYNEQFF. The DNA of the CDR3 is TGTGCCATCAGCGGGGCCCGGGGGGGTCCCTACAATGAGCAGTTCTTC.

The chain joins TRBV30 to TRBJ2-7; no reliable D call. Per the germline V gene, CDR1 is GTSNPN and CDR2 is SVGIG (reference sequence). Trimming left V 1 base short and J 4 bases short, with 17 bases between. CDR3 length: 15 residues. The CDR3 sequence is CAWSGGMDTSYEQYF. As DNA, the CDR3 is TGTGCCTGGAGTGGCGGTATGGATACCTCATACGAGCAGTACTTC.

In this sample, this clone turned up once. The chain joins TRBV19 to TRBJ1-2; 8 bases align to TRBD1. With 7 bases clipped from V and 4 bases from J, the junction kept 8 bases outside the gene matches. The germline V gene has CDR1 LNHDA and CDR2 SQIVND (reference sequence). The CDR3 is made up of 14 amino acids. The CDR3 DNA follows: TGTGCCAGTAATGACAGGGGCGGAACCTATGGCTACACCTTC. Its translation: CASNDRGGTYGYTF.

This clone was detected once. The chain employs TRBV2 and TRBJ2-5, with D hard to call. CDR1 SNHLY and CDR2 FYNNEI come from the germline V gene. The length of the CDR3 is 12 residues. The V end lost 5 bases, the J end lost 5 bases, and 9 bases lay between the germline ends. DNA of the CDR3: TGTGCCAGCAGTTACCTTCGGGAGACCCAGTACTTC. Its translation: CASSYLRETQYF.

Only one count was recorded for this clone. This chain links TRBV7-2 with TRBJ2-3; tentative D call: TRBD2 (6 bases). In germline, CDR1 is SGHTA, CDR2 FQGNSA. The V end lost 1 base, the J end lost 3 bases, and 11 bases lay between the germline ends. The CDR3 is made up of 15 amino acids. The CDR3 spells CASSLGRGRTDTQYF. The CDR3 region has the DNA TGTGCCAGCAGCTTAGGTCGGGGGAGAACAGATACGCAGTATTTT. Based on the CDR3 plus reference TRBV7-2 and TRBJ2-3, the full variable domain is GAGVSQSPSNKVTEKGKDVELRCDPISGHTALYWYRQSLGQGLEFLIYFQGNSAPDKSGLPSDRFSAERTGGSVSTLTIQRTQQEDSAVYLCASSLGRGRTDTQYFGPGTRLTVL.

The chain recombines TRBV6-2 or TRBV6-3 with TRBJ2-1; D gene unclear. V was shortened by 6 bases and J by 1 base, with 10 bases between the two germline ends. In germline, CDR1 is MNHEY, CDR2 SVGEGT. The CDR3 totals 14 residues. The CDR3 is CASSLHASYNEQFF. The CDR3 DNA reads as TGTGCCAGCAGCCTTCACGCTTCCTACAATGAGCAGTTCTTC.

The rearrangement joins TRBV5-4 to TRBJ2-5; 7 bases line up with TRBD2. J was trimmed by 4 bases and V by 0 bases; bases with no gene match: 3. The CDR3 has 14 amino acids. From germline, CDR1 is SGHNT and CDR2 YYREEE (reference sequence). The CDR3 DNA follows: TGTGCCAGCAGCTTGGGGACTAGAGGAGAGACCCAGTACTTC. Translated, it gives CASSLGTRGETQYF.

This CDR3 is CASSLTGGLTGYTF. CDR3 bases: TGTGCCAGCAGCTTAACAGGGGGACTCACTGGCTACACCTTC. V and J are TRBV5-6 and TRBJ1-2; 8 bases are a match to TRBD1. Germline assignment: CDR1 SGHDT and CDR2 YYEEEE. The CDR3 contains 14 residues. Trimming at V came to 2 bases and at J to 7 bases, leaving 7 bases not matched to a gene.

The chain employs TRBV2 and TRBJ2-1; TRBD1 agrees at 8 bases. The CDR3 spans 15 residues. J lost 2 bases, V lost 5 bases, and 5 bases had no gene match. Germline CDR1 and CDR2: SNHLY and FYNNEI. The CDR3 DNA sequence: TGTGCCAGCAGTCCTCAGGGGGCCCCCTACAATGAGCAGTTCTTC. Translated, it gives CASSPQGAPYNEQFF.

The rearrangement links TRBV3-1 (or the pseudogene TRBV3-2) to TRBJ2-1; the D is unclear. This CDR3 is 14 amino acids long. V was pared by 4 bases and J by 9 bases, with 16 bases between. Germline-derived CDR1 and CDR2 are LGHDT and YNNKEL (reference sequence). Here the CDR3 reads CASSPWARIGEQFF. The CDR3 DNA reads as TGTGCCAGCAGCCCATGGGCCCGAATCGGTGAGCAGTTCTTC.

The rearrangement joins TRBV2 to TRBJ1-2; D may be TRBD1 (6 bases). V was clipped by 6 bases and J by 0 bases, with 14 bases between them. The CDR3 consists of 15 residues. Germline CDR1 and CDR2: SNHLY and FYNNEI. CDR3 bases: TGTGCCAGCAGCGTCGGACAGAGTTCTAACTATGGCTACACCTTC. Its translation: CASSVGQSSNYGYTF. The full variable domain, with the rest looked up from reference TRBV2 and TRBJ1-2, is EPEVTQTPSHQVTQMGQEVILRCVPISNHLYFYWYRQILGQKVEFLVSFYNNEISEKSEIFDDQFSVERPDGSNFTLKIRSTKLEDSAMYFCASSVGQSSNYGYTFGSGTRLTVV.

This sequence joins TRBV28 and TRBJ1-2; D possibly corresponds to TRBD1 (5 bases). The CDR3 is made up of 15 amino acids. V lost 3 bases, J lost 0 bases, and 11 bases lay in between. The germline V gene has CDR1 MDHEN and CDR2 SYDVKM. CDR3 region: CASSFGGSPNYGYTF. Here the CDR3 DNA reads TGTGCCAGCAGTTTTGGGGGGAGTCCTAACTATGGCTACACCTTC.

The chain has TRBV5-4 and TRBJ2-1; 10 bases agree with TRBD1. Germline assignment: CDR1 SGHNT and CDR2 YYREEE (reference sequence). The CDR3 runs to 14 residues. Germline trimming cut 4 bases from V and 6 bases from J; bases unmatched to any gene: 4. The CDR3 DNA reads TGTGCCAGCAGCGACAGGACAGGGGGCAATGAGCAGTTCTTC. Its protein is CASSDRTGGNEQFF.

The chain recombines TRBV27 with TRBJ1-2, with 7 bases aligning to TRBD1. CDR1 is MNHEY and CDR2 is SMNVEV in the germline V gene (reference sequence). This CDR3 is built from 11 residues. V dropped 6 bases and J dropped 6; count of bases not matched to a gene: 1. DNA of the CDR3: TGTGCCAGCAGCGGGACAGATGGCTACACCTTC. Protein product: CASSGTDGYTF.

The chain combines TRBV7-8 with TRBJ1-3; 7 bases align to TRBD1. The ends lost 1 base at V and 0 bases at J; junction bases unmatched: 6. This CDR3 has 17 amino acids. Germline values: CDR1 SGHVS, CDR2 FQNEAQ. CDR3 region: CASSLGRGQNSGNTIYF. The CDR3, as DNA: TGTGCCAGCAGCTTAGGCCGGGGACAGAACTCTGGAAACACCATATATTTT.

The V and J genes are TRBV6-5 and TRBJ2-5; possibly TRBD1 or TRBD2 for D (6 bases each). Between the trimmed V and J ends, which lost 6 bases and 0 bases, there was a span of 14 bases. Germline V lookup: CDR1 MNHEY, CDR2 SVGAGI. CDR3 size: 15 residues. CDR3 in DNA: TGTGCCAGCAGGAACAGGGACTTTTACCAAGAGACCCAGTACTTC. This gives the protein CASRNRDFYQETQYF.